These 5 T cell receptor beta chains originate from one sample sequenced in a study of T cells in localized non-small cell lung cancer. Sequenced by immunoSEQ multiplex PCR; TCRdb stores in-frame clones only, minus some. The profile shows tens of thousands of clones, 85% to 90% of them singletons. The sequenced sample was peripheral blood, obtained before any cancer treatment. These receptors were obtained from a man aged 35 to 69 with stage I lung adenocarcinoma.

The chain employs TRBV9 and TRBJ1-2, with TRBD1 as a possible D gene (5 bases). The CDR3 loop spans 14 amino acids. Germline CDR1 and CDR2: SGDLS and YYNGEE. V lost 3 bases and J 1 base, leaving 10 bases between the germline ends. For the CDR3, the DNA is TGTGCCAGCAGCGAGGGCAGGGATAACTATGGCTACACCTTC. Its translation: CASSEGRDNYGYTF.

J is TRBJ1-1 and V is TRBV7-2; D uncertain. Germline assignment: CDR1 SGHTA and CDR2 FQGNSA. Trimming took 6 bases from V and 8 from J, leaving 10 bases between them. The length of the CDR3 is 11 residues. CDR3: CASSLIREAFF. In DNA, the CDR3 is TGTGCCAGCAGTCTTATCAGGGAAGCTTTCTTT.

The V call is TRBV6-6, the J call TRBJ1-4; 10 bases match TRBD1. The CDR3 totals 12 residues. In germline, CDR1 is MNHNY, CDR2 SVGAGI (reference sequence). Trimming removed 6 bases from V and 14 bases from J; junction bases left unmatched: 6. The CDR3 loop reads CASSPDRGRLFF. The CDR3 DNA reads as TGTGCCAGCAGCCCTGACAGGGGGCGTCTGTTTTTT.

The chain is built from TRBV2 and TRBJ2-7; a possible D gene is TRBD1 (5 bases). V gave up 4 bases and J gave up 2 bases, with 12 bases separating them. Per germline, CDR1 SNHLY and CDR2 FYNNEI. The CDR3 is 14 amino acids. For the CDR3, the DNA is TGTGCCAGCAGTGCCTTCTTGGGGCCCTACGAGCAGTACTTC. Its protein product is CASSAFLGPYEQYF.

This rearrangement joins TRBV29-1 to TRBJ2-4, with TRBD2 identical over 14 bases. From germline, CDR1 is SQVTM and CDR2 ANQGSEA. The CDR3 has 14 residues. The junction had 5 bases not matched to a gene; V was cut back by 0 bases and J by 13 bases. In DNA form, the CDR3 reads TGCAGCGTTGAAGACGGACTAGCGGGGGGCCGACAGTACTTC. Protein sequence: CSVEDGLAGGRQYF.